This TCR beta chain was observed in a study of T cells in narcolepsy. Study-wide context: Patients with NT1 or NT2 and healthy control donors were enrolled. Study-level results: Some memory CD4+ repertoires had no autoreactive clone sequences. Autoreactive clonotypes reportedly recurred in blood of same and different patients, not controls. Same-patient CSF and blood CD4+ T cell clonotypes included HCRT-specific and TRIB2-specific autoreactive ones.

This table comes from immunoSEQ multiplex PCR, and its TCRdb copy is limited to in-frame clones, with some not included. This sample has 30,000 to 45,000 clones, with around 90% found just once. On this clone itself: Antigen: not known.

Germline V gene lookup returns CDR1 MDHEN and CDR2 SYDVKM. With 10 bases clipped from V and 4 bases from J, the junction kept 10 bases outside the gene matches. This CDR3 region has 13 residues. The sequence came from a human donor with narcolepsy. This rearrangement joins TRBV28 to TRBJ2-7, with TRBD1 matching 7 bases. Sequencing was performed on CD45RA- memory CD4+ T cells from PBMCs. The CDR3 coding sequence is TGTGCCACTTCCGGGACAGCCTATTACGAGCAGTACTTC. It encodes CATSGTAYYEQYF.